The next 16 T cell receptor beta chains were all read from a single sample in a study of shared clonotypes between healthy human individuals. TCRdb's table, derived via immunoSEQ multiplex PCR, lists solely in-frame clones and lacks some. The table records around 1 million clones, more than 75% of them present only once. Material for sequencing was memory CD4+ T cells sorted from blood. Sample subset: CD45RA-negative fraction. The receptor source for this set is a man between 18 and 29 years old in good health.

The chain recombines TRBV5-3 with TRBJ2-4; D perhaps matches TRBD2 (6 bases). TRBV5-3 is sorted into the ORF group, with uncertain function. Trimming removed 4 bases at V and 5 bases at J, with 13 bases between. This CDR3 region has 14 residues. CDR3 sequence reads: CARSLEERENIQYF. CDR3 sequence (DNA): TGTGCCAGAAGCCTGGAGGAGCGGGAAAACATTCAGTACTTC.

The chain is built from TRBV7-8 and TRBJ2-3; possibly TRBD2 for D (6 bases). The V gene lost 5 bases and the J gene lost 2 bases, with 20 bases spanning the gap. The CDR3 consists of 17 residues. Germline CDR1 is SGHVS and CDR2 is FQNEAQ. This CDR3 is CASSPRFISGFTDTQYF. CDR3 sequence (DNA): TGTGCCAGCAGCCCCCGCTTTATTAGCGGATTCACAGATACGCAGTATTTT. Complete variable domain (other parts from reference TRBV7-8 and TRBJ2-3): GAGVSQSPRYKVAKRGQDVALRCDPISGHVSLFWYQQALGQGPEFLTYFQNEAQLDKSGLPSDRFFAERPEGSVSTLKIQRTQQEDSAVYLCASSPRFISGFTDTQYFGPGTRLTVL.

This clone was seen more than once but under ten times. V and J are TRBV5-1 and TRBJ1-1; D remains unclear. V was trimmed by 4 bases and J by 3 bases, leaving 10 bases between them. This CDR3 comprises 13 residues. Germline V lookup: CDR1 SGHRS, CDR2 YFSETQ. The CDR3 sequence is CASSRNTDTEAFF. CDR3 nucleotides: TGCGCCAGCAGCAGAAACACCGACACTGAAGCTTTCTTT.

The rearrangement joins TRBV13 to TRBJ2-7, with D perhaps matching TRBD1 or TRBD2 (5 bases each). The CDR3 covers 15 residues. CDR1 and CDR2 (germline): PRHDT, FYEKMQ (reference sequence). The V gene lost 5 bases and the J gene lost 3 bases, with 17 bases spanning the gap. The CDR3: CASSRGTGYFYEQYF. The CDR3, as DNA: TGTGCCAGCAGCCGGGGAACAGGATATTTCTACGAGCAGTACTTC.

This clone was counted a single time. V and J are TRBV7-2 and TRBJ2-5, with a possible D match to TRBD1 (6 bases). Trimming pared 7 bases from V and 10 bases from J, leaving 22 bases between. In germline, CDR1 is SGHTA, CDR2 FQGNSA. CDR3 length: 14 amino acids. The CDR3 region has the DNA TGTGCCAGCACCCCGACAGGATCCTTGAGGGACCAGTACTTC. Translating gives CASTPTGSLRDQYF.

The gene calls are TRBV6-1 and TRBJ1-5, with D tentatively TRBD1 (5 bases). Trimming removed 9 bases from V and 5 bases from J, with 17 bases in between. CDR3 size: 14 residues. Germline CDR1 MNHNS, CDR2 SASEGT. CDR3 residues: CASRFQGGYQPQHF. CDR3 DNA: TGTGCCAGTCGTTTCCAGGGAGGCTATCAGCCCCAGCATTTT.

The chain uses TRBV28 and TRBJ1-5; TRBD1 matches at 9 bases. The CDR3 runs to 15 residues. V gave up 5 bases and J gave up 4 bases; unmatched junction bases: 6. CDR1 is MDHEN and CDR2 is SYDVKM in the germline V gene. CDR3 sequence (DNA): TGTGCCAGCAGTCCGCGACAGGGGGGGAATCAGCCCCAGCATTTT. Translated: CASSPRQGGNQPQHF.

This clone was recorded a few times. The gene calls are TRBV9 and TRBJ2-1, with TRBD2 matching 8 bases. Germline CDR1 and CDR2: SGDLS and YYNGEE. J was trimmed by 7 bases and V by 2 bases; bases with no gene match: 5. The CDR3 runs to 14 residues. This chain's CDR3 is CASSVRTSPNEQFF. The CDR3 coding sequence is TGTGCCAGCAGCGTCCGGACTAGCCCTAATGAGCAGTTCTTC. The full variable domain, with the rest looked up from reference TRBV9 and TRBJ2-1, is DSGVTQTPKHLITATGQRVTLRCSPRSGDLSVYWYQQSLDQGLQFLIQYYNGEERAKGNILERFSAQQFPDLHSELNLSSLELGDSALYFCASSVRTSPNEQFFGPGTRLTVL.

There are a few counts of this clone. The sample contains more than one DNA sequence encoding this CDR3. The chain employs TRBV18 and TRBJ1-6; D unclear. CDR3 size: 14 residues. V was pared by 6 bases and J by 0 bases, with 6 bases between. Per germline, CDR1 KGHSH and CDR2 LQKENI. CDR3 sequence (DNA): TGTGCCAGCTCCCAAAGCTCCTATAATTCACCCCTCCACTTT. Amino acids: CASSQSSYNSPLHF.

The V call is TRBV29-1, the J call TRBJ1-1; TRBD1 matches at 10 bases. This CDR3 has 13 residues. The V segment lost 4 bases and the J segment 5 bases; nucleotides outside the gene matches: 4. Germline CDR1 reads SQVTM; CDR2 reads ANQGSEA. Here the CDR3 DNA reads TGCAGCGTTGCACGGACAGGGGGGACTGAAGCTTTCTTT. Translating gives CSVARTGGTEAFF.

J is TRBJ1-4 and V is TRBV6-6; no reliable D call. Trimming removed 5 bases at V and 8 bases at J, with 12 bases between. The germline V gene has CDR1 MNHNY and CDR2 SVGAGI (reference sequence). This CDR3 region has 13 residues. The CDR3 DNA sequence: TGTGCCAGCAGTCCCCGAGCGCGGGAAAAACTGTTTTTT. Translation: CASSPRAREKLFF.

This clone came up a few times. The chain has TRBV6-6 and TRBJ1-3, with 7 bases fitting TRBD1. The CDR3 runs 15 residues. Germline loops: CDR1 MNHNY, CDR2 SVGAGI (reference sequence). The J segment lost 4 bases and the V segment lost 0 bases, leaving 3 bases of the junction unmatched. The CDR3 protein is CASSYSQGVGNTIYF. As DNA, the CDR3 is TGTGCCAGCAGTTACTCCCAGGGGGTAGGAAACACCATATATTTT.

V gene TRBV10-3 combines with J gene TRBJ2-3; TRBD1 aligns across 8 bases. Germline V lookup: CDR1 ENHRY, CDR2 SYGVKD. This CDR3 comprises 15 residues. V shed 6 bases and J 2 bases; nucleotides not matched to a gene: 7. CDR3: CAIRAGQGPTDTQYF. In nucleotides, the CDR3 is TGTGCCATCAGGGCCGGACAGGGTCCCACAGATACGCAGTATTTT.

The chain is built from TRBV29-1 and TRBJ1-4; perhaps TRBD1 as D (5 bases). With 6 bases removed from V and 1 base from J, the gap between germline ends came to 15 bases. CDR1 is SQVTM, CDR2 ANQGSEA, per germline. This CDR3 is 15 amino acids long. In DNA, the CDR3 is TGCAGCGTGGGGGACCGTTCCTTAACTAATGAAAAACTGTTTTTT. It codes for CSVGDRSLTNEKLFF.

This rearrangement joins TRBV11-2 to TRBJ2-5, with TRBD2 as a possible D gene (6 bases). The V and J ends lost 0 bases and 6 bases respectively, with 14 bases between them. This CDR3 contains 15 residues. In germline, CDR1 is SGHAT, CDR2 FQNNGV. CDR3 amino acids: CASSLESGERKTQYF. Written as DNA, the CDR3 is TGTGCCAGCAGCTTAGAGTCGGGGGAACGAAAGACCCAGTACTTC.

To note about this clone: Other DNA sequences in this sample translate to the same CDR3. The chain employs TRBV5-1 and TRBJ2-5, with D possibly TRBD2 on 6 matching bases. This CDR3 has 13 amino acids. V was shortened by 2 bases and J by 1 base, with 6 bases between the two germline ends. Germline V gene data show CDR1 as SGHRS and CDR2 as YFSETQ. CDR3 in amino acids: CASSFGGQETQYF. The DNA of the CDR3 is TGCGCCAGCAGCTTCGGGGGCCAAGAGACCCAGTACTTC.